This TCR beta chain was found in a study of tumor-infiltrating lymphocytes in primary liver carcinoma. TCR beta cDNA came from about 450 ng total RNA, primed with a constant-region primer. Slightly modified ARM-PCR with three nested multiplex PCR rounds yielded TCR beta libraries. Both of the initial two PCR rounds ran for approximately 11 cycles and employed TRBV1-TRBV30 forward primers alongside a C-beta reverse primer. Each CDR3 protein is one row after TCRdb ran MiXCR on the multiplex PCR reads. The table has under 90,000 distinct CDR3 sequences, 55% to 85% seen once. Germline V gives CDR1 SGHDT, CDR2 YYEEEE. J gave up 2 bases and V 6 bases, and 8 bases lay outside the gene matches. This CDR3 contains 14 residues. The table lists this clonotype with many counts. Taking about 20-31 mg of unsorted bulk tissue, the authors co-extracted RNA and DNA.

The sequenced sample was liver tumor tissue from sampling region 1. The subset is: tumor region T1, superior pole. V is TRBV5-6 and J is TRBJ2-7; 7 positions match TRBD1. This TCR came from a man aged 40-55 years with primary liver carcinoma and hepatitis B virus infection. CDR3 sequence reads: CASTRTGQPYEQYF. The CDR3 coding sequence is TGTGCCAGCACCCGGACAGGTCAACCCTACGAGCAGTACTTC.